The T cell receptor (beta chain) under discussion was sequenced for a study of T-cell memory formation after mild COVID-19. TCRdb fed the 5' RACE reads into MiXCR, producing one record per CDR3 protein. The sample holds about 290,000 distinct CDR3 sequences; roughly 17% are singletons and the top ten take more than 20%. The V gene end was trimmed by 3 bases and the J gene end by 1 base; junction bases not matched to a gene: 1. The CDR3 spans 14 residues. Study findings and constraints: The finding that pre-infection memory included some responding clones suggested that cross-reactive memory joined. Contracting CD4+ clones were located mainly in CM and EM, and CD8+ clones in EMRA.

This clonotype was recorded a few times. Its antigen is still unknown. This chain links TRBV12-3 or TRBV12-4 with TRBJ2-3; 7 positions match TRBD1. Sequencing was carried out using PBMCs or a T cell subset sorted from them (not recorded which). This TCR derives from a man aged 18 to 30 who had mild COVID-19 (a few samples of this study predate the infection). Cell type and time point are not known. The DNA for the CDR3 is TGTGCCAGCAGTTTCCAGGGGGGCACAGATACGCAGTATTTT. Encoded protein: CASSFQGGTDTQYF.